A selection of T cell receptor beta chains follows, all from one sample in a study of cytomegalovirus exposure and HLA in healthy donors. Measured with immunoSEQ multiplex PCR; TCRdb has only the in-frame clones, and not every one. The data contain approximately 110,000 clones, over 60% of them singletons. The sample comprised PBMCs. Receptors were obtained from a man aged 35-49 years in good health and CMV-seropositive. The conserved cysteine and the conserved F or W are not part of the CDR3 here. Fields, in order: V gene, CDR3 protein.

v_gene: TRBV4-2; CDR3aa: ASSRGTLGDSPLH
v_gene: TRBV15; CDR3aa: ATSRDRVDEQY
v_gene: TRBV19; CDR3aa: ASSIQGNIQY
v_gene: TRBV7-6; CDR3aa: ASSLLGQGTLGNTIY
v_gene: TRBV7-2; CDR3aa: ASSLKGTGEQY
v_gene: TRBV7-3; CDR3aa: ASSYSGSETEAF
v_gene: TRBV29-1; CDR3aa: SVTGLAIPYEQY
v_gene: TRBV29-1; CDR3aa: SVQPGLTGELF
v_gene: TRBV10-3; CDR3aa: AIRPGQVLNNEQF
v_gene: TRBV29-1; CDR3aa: SALGLAGVNTGELF
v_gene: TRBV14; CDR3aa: ASSQVGGSYEQY
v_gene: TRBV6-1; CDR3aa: ASSGQGGGQPQH
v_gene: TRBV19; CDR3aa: ASSPGGNTEAF
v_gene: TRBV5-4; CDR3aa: ASSLRPGGSAGELF
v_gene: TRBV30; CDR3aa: AWSSENTDTQY
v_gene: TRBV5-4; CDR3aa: ASSSGTSGTFYEQY